This T cell receptor beta chain originates from a study of regulatory T cells in long-lasting Graves disease. Libraries of TCR beta came from iRepertoire HTBI primers plus Arm-PCR of CDR3 regions. TCRdb processed the multiplex PCR reads anew with MiXCR; each CDR3 protein has one entry. The sample contains some 560,000 distinct CDR3 sequences, about 16% of which appear only once. Germline V CDR1 and CDR2: MDHEN, SYDVKM. This CDR3 spans 14 amino acids. Unmatched junction bases numbered 3, after V lost 4 bases and J lost 2 bases. This clonotype was seen ten or more times. Regarding time point: newly diagnosed GD, antithyroid drugs for less than 3 months. RNA isolated from PBMCs was used to make the TCR library. This sample also belongs to another study, concerning T cells in Graves' hyperthyroidism and ophthalmopathy. From that second work: Initially, a first-round RT-PCR of the TCR CDR3 employed the HTBI primer set.

This clonotype was sampled from a woman aged 35-65 years with Graves disease. The J gene is TRBJ1-1, the V gene TRBV28; 8 nucleotides match TRBD1. The sequencing used peripheral blood mononuclear cells (PBMCs), collected at new diagnosis, from a patient treated with antithyroid drugs. The CDR3 DNA sequence: TGTGCCAGCAGTTCGACAGGGGACAACACTGAAGCTTTCTTT. This sequence encodes CASSSTGDNTEAFF.